This TCR beta chain was identified during a study of T cells in Graves' hyperthyroidism and ophthalmopathy. Findings of the study overall: Ophthalmopathy was told apart from stable hyperthyroidism by a 13 V-J model.

This clonotype came up a few times. The antigen remains undetermined. RNA transcripts yielded amplified TCR beta CDR3 regions. TCR CDR3 regions were first amplified by RT-PCR with HTBI primers. TCRdb processed the multiplex PCR reads anew with MiXCR; each CDR3 protein has one entry. The sample carries about 400,000 distinct CDR3 sequences, approximately 25% recorded once. Germline loops: CDR1 DFQATT, CDR2 SNEGSKA (reference sequence). With 6 bases removed from V and 0 bases from J, the gap between germline ends came to 12 bases. There are 13 residues in the CDR3. The material sequenced was blood. This TCR derives from a man aged 45-60 years with Graves' hyperthyroidism. The rearrangement joins TRBV20-1 to TRBJ2-7; D possibly corresponds to TRBD1 (6 bases). The CDR3 loop is CSAAGTNSYEQYF. The CDR3 coding sequence is TGCAGTGCCGCCGGGACAAACTCCTACGAGCAGTACTTC.